This TCR beta chain emerged from a study of T-cell reconstitution after alpha-beta-depleted transplantation in children. The CDR3 totals 17 residues. Trimming took off 5 bases at V and 4 bases at J, with 22 bases between the two ends. Germline CDR1 and CDR2: MNHEY and SMNVEV (reference sequence). Unique molecular identifiers were built into the TCRbeta library. TCRdb used MiXCR to reprocess the PCR reads, holding one entry per CDR3 protein. The sample includes 500,000 to 650,000 distinct CDR3 sequences, 9.5% to 12% seen only once; the top ten take approximately 14%. Study results and caveats: Alpha-beta T cells present about two months after transplant were reported to originate from several hundred expanded graft clones.

Details on this clonotype: Its target is unknown.

The V call is TRBV27, the J call TRBJ2-3; D gene ambiguous. Sequenced here: PBMCs, mostly from graft donor cells, sampled 180 days after TCRalphabeta/CD19-depleted stem cell transplant. This sequence originates from a female patient aged 2-9 years who had a stem cell transplant for aplastic anemia, so the T cells may come from the graft donor. The CDR3 protein is CASSPPEVRNPADTQYF. CDR3 in DNA: TGTGCCAGCAGTCCCCCCGAGGTCCGGAACCCCGCAGATACGCAGTATTTT.